This TCR beta chain was recovered during a study of T cells of healthy individuals. This CDR3 comprises 15 residues. CDR1 is LNHDA, CDR2 SQIVND, per germline (reference sequence). V was clipped by 9 bases and J by 8 bases, with 22 bases between them. TCRdb re-derived calls from the 5' RACE reads in MiXCR, one entry per CDR3 protein. The top ten hold roughly a sixth of the sample, which has about 53,000 distinct CDR3 sequences, 14% to 15% seen once. The receptor was isolated from a human donor in good health. The chain uses TRBV19 and TRBJ1-4; D is uncertain. The DNA of the CDR3 is TGTGCCAGCAGCTTAGCTTGGAGGGCGGACGAAAAACTGTTTTTT. Translation: CASSLAWRADEKLFF.